This T cell receptor beta chain was identified in a study of blood T cell repertoires in COVID-19 (dated by TCRdb to 2018 to 2021). About the investigation overall: Samples from collaborators originated in the United States, Italy and Spain and spanned both the acute and convalescent phases of COVID-19. The prospective study material was composed of cDNA or gDNA derived from T cells, B-cell-depleted T cells, or PBMCs. Deeply sampled blood TCRbeta repertoires from subjects exposed to, actively infected with, or recovered from COVID-19 were included in the dataset. The repertoires were released in a freely available public database intended as a resource for research on the immune response to SARS-CoV-2. The samples were drawn from two sources: the first 160 participants of the ongoing ImmuneRACE study, and fewer than 1,500 subjects contributed by 6 global collaborators. Nearly every sample came with metadata listing a de-identified subject ID, COVID-19 status, age in years and sex. HLA class I and class II types, where available, came from metadata supplied by the sample provider rather than from assay-based typing.

TCRbeta CDR3 regions were amplified from genomic DNA by means of the immunoSEQ Assay, a bias-controlled multiplex PCR. The authors processed their data as follows. The number of nucleated cells in each sample was estimated by amplification of reference gene primers within the assay. Sequence reads were collapsed and filtered to measure the absolute abundance of every unique TCRbeta CDR3 rearrangement. For each sample, productive Simpson clonality was calculated as the square root of Simpson's diversity index across productive rearrangements. This is the immuneACCESS table as TCRdb keeps it, with only in-frame sequences that have V and J called. A part of the clones is gone; compared with another copy, unresolved V genes explain less than half, and the rest is unexplained. D and trimming come from the DNA, and the V and J calls and clone size come from that table. Across this sample there are about 140,000 clones, with approximately 83% seen only once. The top ten clonotypes cover approximately 3.9% of the sample.

Here is what the overall study found, with its caveats: Clinical and demographic metadata were provided uncurated, with the amount varying by source and participant.

The collaborating institutions used their own protocols to collect whole blood in K2EDTA tubes. For TCRbeta analysis, collaborator samples were shipped as frozen whole blood, as isolated PBMCs, or as DNA extracted from either sample type. The germline V gene (reference sequence) specifies GTSNPN as CDR1 and SVGIG as CDR2. Including cysteine and phenylalanine, the CDR3 has 14 amino acids. CDR3 DNA only is kept here, 42 bases in frame from base 1. The V end loses 3 bases and the J end loses 0 bases, and a stretch of 11 bases separates them. Worth noting for this clone: Its antigen has not been determined. There are no base qualities to consult, and no much larger clone falls within one base.

This TCR was sampled from a woman aged 60 to 75 with acute or convalescent COVID-19. Recombination connected TRBV30 to TRBJ1-1, with the D gene too uncertain to name. What was sequenced was peripheral blood. The DNA sequence follows: TGTGCCTGGAGATCGGCGGGTCTGAACACTGAAGCTTTCTTT. Its translation is CAWRSAGLNTEAFF. This CDR3, with the reference TRBV30 and TRBJ1-1 proteins standing in past its ends, gives the full variable domain SQTIHQWPATLVQPVGSPLSLECTVEGTSNPNLYWYRQAAGRGLQLLFYSVGIGQISSEVPQNLSASRPQDRQFILSSKKLLLSDSGFYLCAWRSAGLNTEAFFGQGTRLTVV.